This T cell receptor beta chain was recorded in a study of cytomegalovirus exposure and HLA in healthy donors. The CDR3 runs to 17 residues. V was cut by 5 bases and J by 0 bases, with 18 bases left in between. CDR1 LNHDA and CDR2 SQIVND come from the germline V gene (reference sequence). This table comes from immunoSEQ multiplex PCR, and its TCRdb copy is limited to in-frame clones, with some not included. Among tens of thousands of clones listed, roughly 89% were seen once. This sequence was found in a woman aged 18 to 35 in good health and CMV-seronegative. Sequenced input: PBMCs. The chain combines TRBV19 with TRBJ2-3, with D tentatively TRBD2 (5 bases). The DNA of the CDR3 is TGTGCCAGTAGTTCTGGAGGCAGCTCATTTAGCACAGATACGCAGTATTTT. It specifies CASSSGGSSFSTDTQYF.